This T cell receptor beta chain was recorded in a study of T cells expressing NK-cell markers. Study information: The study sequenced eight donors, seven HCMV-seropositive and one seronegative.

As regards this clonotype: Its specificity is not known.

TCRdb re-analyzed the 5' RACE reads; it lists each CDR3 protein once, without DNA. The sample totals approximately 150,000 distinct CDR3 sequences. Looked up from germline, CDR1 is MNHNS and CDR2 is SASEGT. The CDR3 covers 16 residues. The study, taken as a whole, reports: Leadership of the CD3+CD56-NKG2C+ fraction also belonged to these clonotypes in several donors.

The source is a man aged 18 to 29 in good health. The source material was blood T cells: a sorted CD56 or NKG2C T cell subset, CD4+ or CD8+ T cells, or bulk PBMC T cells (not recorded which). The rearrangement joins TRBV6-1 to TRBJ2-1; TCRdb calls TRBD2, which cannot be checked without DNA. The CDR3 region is CASTAGGAFSYNEQFF.